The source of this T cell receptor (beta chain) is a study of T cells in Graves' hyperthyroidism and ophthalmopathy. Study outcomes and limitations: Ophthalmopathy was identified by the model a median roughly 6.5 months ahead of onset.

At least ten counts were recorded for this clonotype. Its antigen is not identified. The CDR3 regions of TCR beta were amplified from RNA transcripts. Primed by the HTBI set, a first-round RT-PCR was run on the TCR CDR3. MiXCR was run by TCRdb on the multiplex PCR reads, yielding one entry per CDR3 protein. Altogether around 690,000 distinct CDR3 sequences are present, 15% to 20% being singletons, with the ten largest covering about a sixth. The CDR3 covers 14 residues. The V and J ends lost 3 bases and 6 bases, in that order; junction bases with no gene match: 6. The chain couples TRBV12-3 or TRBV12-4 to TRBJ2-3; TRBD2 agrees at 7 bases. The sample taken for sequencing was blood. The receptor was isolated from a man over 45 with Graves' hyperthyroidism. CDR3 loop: CASSLGGSGDTQYF. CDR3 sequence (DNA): TGTGCCAGCAGTTTGGGCGGGAGTGGGGATACGCAGTATTTT.